This TCR beta chain comes out of a study of shared clonotypes between healthy human individuals. Background on the study: Samples came from two female and a few male donors aged 18 to 49. Whole-study results and caveats: It was anticipated that sequencing depth would influence how many clonotypes donors shared.

Germline V gene data show CDR1 as SGDLS and CDR2 as YYNGEE. V gave up 1 base and J gave up 5 bases, with 6 bases separating them. CDR3 length: 12 amino acids. Comment on this clone: Its specificity is unknown. A much bigger clone sits one base away, suggesting this may be a read error.

Healthy HIV-negative adults with no recent acute infections or vaccinations were recruited as donors. Libraries were prepared by immunoSEQ multiplex PCR; TCRdb keeps only in-frame clonotypes and omits some of them. The table includes some 1.1 million clones, approximately 80% detected once. The V call is TRBV9, the J call TRBJ2-5; D may be TRBD1 (6 bases). The sequence was collected from a young man in good health. Some clones in this sample may be carry-over from other donors' samples. Sequenced input: memory CD4+ T cells from PBMCs. Stated subset: CD45RA-negative fraction. In nucleotides, the CDR3 is TGTGCCAGCAGCGTAACAGGGGAGACCCAGTACTTC. Translating gives CASSVTGETQYF.